Presented here are 4 T cell receptor beta chains from one specimen sequenced in a study of T cell responses to AZD1222 COVID-19 vaccine. Profiling relied on immunoSEQ multiplex PCR, and the TCRdb table lists in-frame clones only, not all of them. This sample carries 150,000 or so clones, 85% to 90% of them seen once, and the ten largest clones take around 4.5%. The specimen was peripheral blood, collected 28 days after the second dose of the MenACWY control vaccine. These receptors were obtained from an adult who received the MenACWY meningococcal vaccine as a control.

The rearrangement joins TRBV5-1 to TRBJ1-3; D is uncertain. CDR1 is SGHRS, CDR2 YFSETQ, per germline. Trimming left V 1 base short and J 0 bases short, with 11 bases between. The CDR3 totals 16 residues. This CDR3 reads CASSLIQLDSGNTIYF. As DNA, the CDR3 is TGCGCCAGCAGCTTGATACAGTTGGACTCTGGAAACACCATATATTTT.

The table lists this clone with a few counts. This sample includes further DNA sequences coding for the same CDR3. This sequence joins TRBV5-4 and TRBJ2-2; 14 bases match TRBD2. The CDR3 runs to 17 residues. V lost 5 bases and J lost 1; bases outside the gene matches: 4. CDR1 SGHNT and CDR2 YYREEE come from the germline V gene (reference sequence). In nucleotides, the CDR3 is TGTGCCAGCAGACTAGGACTAGCGGGGGGGAACACCGGGGAGCTGTTTTTT. Amino acids: CASRLGLAGGNTGELFF.

This clone was seen a handful of times. CDR3 nucleotides: TGTGCCATCAGCAGGAGGAGCCTGCGCCGCTCGGAGGGCGAGCAGTTCTTC. It encodes CAISRRSLRRSEGEQFF. The chain carries TRBV10-3 and TRBJ2-1; a possible D gene is TRBD2 (6 bases). V lost 6 bases to trimming and J lost 10 bases, with 28 bases between them. Germline CDR1 ENHRY, CDR2 SYGVKD. The CDR3 runs 17 residues.

This rearrangement joins TRBV7-9 to TRBJ1-2; 8 bases map to TRBD1. The CDR3 loop spans 16 amino acids. Germline loops: CDR1 SEHNR, CDR2 FQNEAQ (reference sequence). The J segment lost 7 bases and the V segment lost 2 bases, leaving 12 bases of the junction unmatched. The CDR3 sequence: CASSLSAGGDSGGYTF. The DNA of the CDR3 is TGTGCCAGCAGCTTAAGTGCAGGGGGCGATTCGGGTGGCTACACCTTC.